Listed below are T cell receptor beta chains from one sample, sequenced in a study of beta chain features in type 1 diabetes. Profiled with immunoSEQ multiplex PCR; TCRdb holds only in-frame clones, not every one. The top ten clones hold 2.6% of a sample with more than 95,000 clones, 15% to 20% of them seen once. The sequencing sample was made of central memory CD4+ T cells from blood. Receptors originate from a man between 18 and 35 years old with type 1 diabetes. The CDR3 runs from the conserved cysteine through the conserved F or W. Each record gives: V gene, J gene, CDR3 protein.

v_gene: TRBV7-2
j_gene: TRBJ1-4
CDR3aa: CASSPFVGTGHEKLFF

v_gene: TRBV29-1
j_gene: NA
CDR3aa: CSASGLRVESEQYF

v_gene: TRBV5-4
j_gene: TRBJ2-5
CDR3aa: CASSLATGLSIDQYF

v_gene: TRBV20-1
j_gene: TRBJ2-1
CDR3aa: CSAVSDNEQFF

v_gene: TRBV2
j_gene: TRBJ2-3
CDR3aa: CASKGLAGRVDTQYF

v_gene: TRBV27
j_gene: TRBJ2-5
CDR3aa: CASSLRTGIETQYF

v_gene: TRBV4-2
j_gene: TRBJ2-1
CDR3aa: CASSQPGQGYNEQFF

v_gene: TRBV4-2
j_gene: TRBJ2-5
CDR3aa: CASSQGLFPQETQYF

v_gene: TRBV30
j_gene: TRBJ2-5
CDR3aa: CAWSLGTSGTQYF

v_gene: TRBV27
j_gene: TRBJ1-2
CDR3aa: CASSPPGLRGGYTF

v_gene: TRBV30
j_gene: TRBJ2-1
CDR3aa: CAWTRNSDPYNEQFF

v_gene: TRBV4-3
j_gene: TRBJ1-1
CDR3aa: CASSQAYYGRGNTEAFF

v_gene: TRBV4-3
j_gene: TRBJ2-3
CDR3aa: CASSQDSRTAGTDTQYF

v_gene: TRBV7-2
j_gene: TRBJ2-5
CDR3aa: CASGLETQYF

v_gene: TRBV5-1
j_gene: TRBJ2-3
CDR3aa: CASSGGQDPRTDTQYF

v_gene: TRBV28
j_gene: TRBJ1-2
CDR3aa: CASSGSGNYGYTF

v_gene: TRBV4-1
j_gene: TRBJ2-4
CDR3aa: CASSQGRRVGNIQYF

v_gene: TRBV4-2
j_gene: TRBJ2-7
CDR3aa: CASSDSGQNSYEQYF

v_gene: TRBV7-7
j_gene: TRBJ2-7
CDR3aa: CASSLDETSGRAGEQYF

v_gene: TRBV5-1
j_gene: TRBJ2-3
CDR3aa: CASSLQGTDTQYF

v_gene: TRBV4-2
j_gene: TRBJ2-7
CDR3aa: CASSQTGQSYEQYF

v_gene: TRBV7-8
j_gene: TRBJ1-1
CDR3aa: CASSFLGSNTEAFF

v_gene: TRBV30
j_gene: TRBJ1-2
CDR3aa: CAWTRGVGYGYTF

v_gene: TRBV27
j_gene: TRBJ2-2
CDR3aa: CASSLYDRVPGELFF

v_gene: TRBV6-5
j_gene: TRBJ2-7
CDR3aa: CASSQPGGLEAF

v_gene: TRBV30
j_gene: TRBJ1-1
CDR3aa: CAWSVRDRRNTEAFF

v_gene: TRBV11-2
j_gene: TRBJ2-4
CDR3aa: CASSLEPGGKNIQYF

v_gene: TRBV19
j_gene: TRBJ1-4
CDR3aa: CASSDSGTANEKLFF

v_gene: TRBV9
j_gene: TRBJ2-4
CDR3aa: CASSEGPGEEHIQYF

v_gene: TRBV9
j_gene: TRBJ1-6
CDR3aa: CASSQLNSPLHF

v_gene: TRBV7-2
j_gene: TRBJ2-1
CDR3aa: CASSLGGISYNEQFF

v_gene: TRBV9
j_gene: TRBJ2-5
CDR3aa: CASSVTSGTQETQYF

v_gene: TRBV7-2
j_gene: TRBJ1-1
CDR3aa: CASSPVRGAEAFF

v_gene: TRBV5-6
j_gene: TRBJ2-3
CDR3aa: CASRPRGHTGTDTQYF